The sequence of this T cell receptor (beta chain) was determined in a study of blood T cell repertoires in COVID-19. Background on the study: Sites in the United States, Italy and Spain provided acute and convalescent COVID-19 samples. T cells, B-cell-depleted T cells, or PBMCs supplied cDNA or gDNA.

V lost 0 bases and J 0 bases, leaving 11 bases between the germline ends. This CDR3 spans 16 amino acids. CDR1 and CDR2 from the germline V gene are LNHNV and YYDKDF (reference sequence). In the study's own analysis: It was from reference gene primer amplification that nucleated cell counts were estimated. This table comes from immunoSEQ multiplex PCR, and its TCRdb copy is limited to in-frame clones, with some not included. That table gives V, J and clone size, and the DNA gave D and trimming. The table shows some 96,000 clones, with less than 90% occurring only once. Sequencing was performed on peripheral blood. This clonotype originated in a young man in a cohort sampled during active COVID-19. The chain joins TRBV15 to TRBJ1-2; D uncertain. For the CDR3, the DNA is TGTGCCACCAGCAGAGATTTACTCGAAGCTAACTATGGCTACACCTTC. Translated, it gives CATSRDLLEANYGYTF.